The clone carrying this TCR beta chain was seen once. Its specificity is not known. This sample is part of a study of shared clonotypes between healthy human individuals. Points from the study as a whole: Represented genetic and exposure-history diversity was restricted by having few donors.

This CDR3 has 14 amino acids. Germline V gives CDR1 SGHTA, CDR2 FQGNSA. Trimming cost V 0 bases and J 4 bases, with 9 bases left between them. Sequenced by immunoSEQ multiplex PCR; TCRdb stores in-frame clones only, minus some. The sample lists over a million clones, around 74% occurring once. The chain is built from TRBV7-2 and TRBJ1-2; the D gene is possibly TRBD1 (5 bases). This receptor was identified in a man aged 18 to 29 in good health. What was sequenced was memory CD4+ T cells sorted from blood. Regarding subset: CD45RA-negative fraction. CDR3 sequence reads: CASSLAGDFYGYTF. DNA for the CDR3: TGTGCCAGCAGCTTAGCGGGGGACTTCTATGGCTACACCTTC.